Following are 32 T cell receptor beta chains from one sample sequenced in a study of T cell repertoires in cytomegalovirus infection. Antigens of these TCRs are unknown. TCRdb reprocessed the reads via MiXCR and lists one record per CDR3 protein. The table has under 50,000 distinct CDR3 sequences, 20% to 25% seen once; the top ten hold around 90%. Sequencing used CD8+ T cells from cultured PBMCs, obtained from culture after CMV antigen stimulation. These receptors were taken from a human donor in good health (CMV status not recorded). Some clones in this sample may be carry-over from other donors' samples.

This clonotype came up a few times. The chain couples TRBV7-2 to TRBJ2-3; 8 positions match TRBD2. In germline, CDR1 is SGHTA, CDR2 FQGNSA. Unmatched junction bases numbered 7, after V lost 1 base and J lost 1 base. The CDR3 contains 17 residues. The CDR3 here is CASSLELSGMGTDTQYF. The DNA for the CDR3 is TGTGCCAGCAGCTTAGAACTTAGCGGGATGGGCACAGATACGCAGTATTTT. The entire variable domain, with the rest obtained from reference TRBV7-2 and TRBJ2-3, is as follows: GAGVSQSPSNKVTEKGKDVELRCDPISGHTALYWYRQSLGQGLEFLIYFQGNSAPDKSGLPSDRFSAERTGGSVSTLTIQRTQQEDSAVYLCASSLELSGMGTDTQYFGPGTRLTVL.

This clonotype was detected only a few times. The chain carries TRBV7-2 and TRBJ2-3; D may be TRBD1 (6 bases). V lost 5 bases to trimming and J lost 4 bases, with 16 bases between them. Looked up from germline, CDR1 is SGHTA and CDR2 is FQGNSA. The CDR3 contains 15 residues. The CDR3 sequence is CASSPTTGSADTQYF. Written as DNA, the CDR3 is TGTGCCAGCAGCCCCACGACAGGATCTGCAGATACGCAGTATTTT.

The genes are TRBV12-3 or TRBV12-4 and TRBJ1-1, with TRBD1 matching 9 bases. This CDR3 has 15 amino acids. V dropped 6 bases and J dropped 3; count of bases not matched to a gene: 8. CDR3: CASSSPGQGHTEAFF. As DNA, the CDR3 is TGTGCCAGCAGCTCACCGGGACAGGGTCACACTGAAGCTTTCTTT.

The chain links TRBV19 to TRBJ2-1, with D perhaps matching TRBD2 (6 bases). CDR3 length: 14 residues. Between the trimmed V and J ends, which lost 5 bases and 3 bases, there was a span of 11 bases. Germline assignment: CDR1 LNHDA and CDR2 SQIVND (reference sequence). The CDR3 loop is CASSLADLYNEQFF. In nucleotides, the CDR3 is TGTGCCAGTAGTTTAGCGGACCTCTACAATGAGCAGTTCTTC.

This clonotype was observed a few times. The V call is TRBV7-2, the J call TRBJ1-2; D remains ambiguous. Germline CDR1 SGHTA, CDR2 FQGNSA. The CDR3 spans 13 residues. V shed 4 bases and J shed 4 bases, with 10 bases lying between them. The CDR3 DNA follows: TGTGCCAGCAGCTCACCCGACGCCTATGGCTACACCTTC. Translating it yields CASSSPDAYGYTF.

V gene TRBV27 combines with J gene TRBJ1-1; tentatively, D is TRBD1 (5 bases). The length of the CDR3 is 14 residues. CDR1 is MNHEY and CDR2 is SMNVEV in the germline V gene (reference sequence). The V and J ends lost 4 bases and 4 bases respectively, with 13 bases between them. As DNA, the CDR3 is TGTGCCAGCAGTTCAATGGGGCGGGGCACTGAAGCTTTCTTT. Translating gives CASSSMGRGTEAFF.

In its sample, this clonotype is medium-sized. The chain has TRBV12-3 or TRBV12-4 and TRBJ1-2; D perhaps matches TRBD1 (5 bases). Trimming removed 3 bases from V and 4 bases from J, with 12 bases in between. The CDR3 runs 14 residues. The CDR3 sequence is CASSFSAGSYGYTF. In nucleotides, the CDR3 is TGTGCCAGCAGTTTTTCGGCAGGGTCCTATGGCTACACCTTC.

The rearrangement links TRBV7-9 to TRBJ1-5; no clear D gene. Germline CDR1 and CDR2: SEHNR and FQNEAQ (reference sequence). The CDR3 is made up of 15 amino acids. V lost 1 base, J lost 5 bases, and 12 bases lay in between. CDR3 in amino acids: CASSLEGLWYQPQHF. CDR3 sequence (DNA): TGTGCCAGCAGCTTAGAAGGGTTGTGGTATCAGCCCCAGCATTTT.

This clonotype has more than one count but fewer than ten. This chain connects TRBV7-2 to TRBJ2-1; a possible D gene is TRBD2 (6 bases). Germline CDR1 is SGHTA and CDR2 is FQGNSA. CDR3 size: 14 residues. V lost 1 base and J lost 6, with 10 bases in between. CDR3 region: CASSLGLVGNEQFF. CDR3 nucleotide sequence: TGTGCCAGCAGCTTAGGACTAGTGGGCAATGAGCAGTTCTTC.

This clonotype was seen a few times. The V gene is TRBV7-2, the J gene TRBJ1-2; D not resolved. The CDR3 has 12 residues. V was trimmed by 1 base and J by 5 bases, leaving 5 bases between them. Germline CDR1 reads SGHTA; CDR2 reads FQGNSA. The CDR3 bases are TGTGCCAGCAGCTTAGTAGGGTATGGCTACACCTTC. Protein product: CASSLVGYGYTF.

The chain joins TRBV13 to TRBJ2-1, with D uncertain. The CDR3 is 13 amino acids. V lost 5 bases and J 5 bases, leaving 10 bases between the germline ends. Germline-derived CDR1 and CDR2 are PRHDT and FYEKMQ (reference sequence). CDR3 in amino acids: CASSPRRHNEQFF. As DNA, the CDR3 is TGTGCCAGCAGCCCCCGGCGTCACAATGAGCAGTTCTTC.

This clonotype was counted a single time. V gene TRBV20-1 combines with J gene TRBJ1-2; D remains unclear. CDR1 is DFQATT, CDR2 SNEGSKA, per germline (reference sequence). This CDR3 has 12 residues. V lost 0 bases to trimming and J lost 8 bases, with 10 bases between them. The CDR3 region is CSAREASGGYTF. CDR3 DNA sequence: TGCAGTGCTAGAGAGGCATCGGGAGGCTACACCTTC.

The J gene is TRBJ1-1, the V gene TRBV7-9, with D possibly matching TRBD1 (5 bases). V lost 2 bases, J lost 5 bases, and 6 bases lay in between. The CDR3 contains 12 residues. The germline gives CDR1 SEHNR, CDR2 FQNEAQ (reference sequence). The DNA of the CDR3 is TGTGCCAGCAGCTTATCAGGGACTGAAGCTTTCTTT. As protein: CASSLSGTEAFF. Together with reference TRBV7-9 and TRBJ1-1, the CDR3 gives the full variable domain: DTGVSQNPRHKITKRGQNVTFRCDPISEHNRLYWYRQTLGQGPEFLTYFQNEAQLEKSRLLSDRFSAERPKGSFSTLEIQRTEQGDSAMYLCASSLSGTEAFFGQGTRLTVV.

The chain combines TRBV7-2 with TRBJ2-5; perhaps TRBD1 as D (5 bases). Germline loops: CDR1 SGHTA, CDR2 FQGNSA. CDR3 size: 13 residues. V shed 3 bases and J shed 5 bases, with 10 bases lying between them. CDR3 sequence (DNA): TGTGCCAGCAGCTTCCCAGGGCTGGAGACCCAGTACTTC. Translating it yields CASSFPGLETQYF.

A few counts support this clonotype. The CDR3 coding sequence is TGTGCCAGCAGCCTTGGGCCTAATAGCAATCAGCCCCAGCATTTT. It is translated as CASSLGPNSNQPQHF. The chain carries TRBV7-6 and TRBJ1-5; D is unresolved. The CDR3 is 15 amino acids. The V and J ends lost 5 bases and 0 bases respectively, with 11 bases between them. Per the germline V gene, CDR1 is SGHVS and CDR2 is FNYEAQ.

This clonotype came up a few times. The V call is TRBV7-3, the J call TRBJ2-1; 7 bases agree with TRBD2. The V gene's germline CDR1 is SGHTA and CDR2 FQGTGA. The CDR3 consists of 15 residues. The trim removed 5 bases at V and 1 base at J, leaving 5 bases unmatched. The CDR3 coding sequence is TGTGCCAGCAGCCATGGGGGGGGATCCTACAATGAGCAGTTCTTC. This codes for CASSHGGGSYNEQFF.

This clonotype was observed a handful of times. The chain has TRBV27 and TRBJ1-1; D possibly corresponds to TRBD1 (5 bases). Trimming took off 5 bases at V and 3 bases at J, with 7 bases between the two ends. Germline-derived CDR1 and CDR2 are MNHEY and SMNVEV (reference sequence). CDR3 length: 12 residues. The CDR3 nucleotides are TGTGCCAGCAGTCCGGGGGACACTGAAGCTTTCTTT. It specifies CASSPGDTEAFF.

The V and J genes are TRBV2 and TRBJ2-1; 10 nucleotides agree with TRBD2. Germline V gene sequence: CDR1 SNHLY, CDR2 FYNNEI. J lost 8 bases, V lost 10 bases, and 8 bases had no gene match. The CDR3 contains 13 residues. CDR3 sequence (DNA): TGTGCCAATAGCGGGGGGTCGGGGGATGAGCAGTTCTTC. Amino acid sequence: CANSGGSGDEQFF.

The table lists this clonotype with a count of one. The chain joins TRBV15 to TRBJ1-5; TRBD1 matches at 7 bases. The CDR3 is made up of 16 amino acids. V trimming: 4 bases; J trimming: 5 bases; junction bases outside the gene matches: 11. Germline V gene sequence: CDR1 LNHNV, CDR2 YYDKDF (reference sequence). This chain's CDR3 is CATSNIDRAADQPQHF. CDR3 nucleotide sequence: TGTGCCACCAGCAACATCGACAGGGCGGCGGATCAGCCCCAGCATTTT. Full variable domain (outside the CDR3, taken from reference TRBV15 and TRBJ1-5): DAMVIQNPRYQVTQFGKPVTLSCSQTLNHNVMYWYQQKSSQAPKLLFHYYDKDFNNEADTPDNFQSRRPNTSFCFLDIRSPGLGDTAMYLCATSNIDRAADQPQHFGDGTRLSIL.

This clonotype was seen more than once but under ten times. This sequence may be a read error, since a much larger clone differs from it by one base. The chain has TRBV7-4 and TRBJ1-4; D gene uncertain. The CDR3 has 14 amino acids. CDR1 and CDR2 (germline): SGHVT, SQSDAQ. The CDR3 DNA is TGTGCCAGCAGCTTTGTGGAGGTTCATGAAAAACTGTATTTT. Translated, it gives CASSFVEVHEKLYF.

The chain joins TRBV7-8 to TRBJ2-7; 7 bases map to TRBD2. Germline V CDR1 and CDR2: SGHVS, FQNEAQ. The CDR3 totals 13 residues. Trimming at V came to 3 bases and at J to 3 bases, leaving 2 bases not matched to a gene. The DNA for the CDR3 is TGTGCCAGCAGCTTCCAGCGGGGCTACGAGCAGTACTTC. Translating it yields CASSFQRGYEQYF.

The V and J genes are TRBV6-5 and TRBJ2-1; maybe TRBD1 (7 bases). Looked up from germline, CDR1 is MNHEY and CDR2 is SVGAGI. The CDR3 sequence is 15 residues long. V was shortened by 11 bases and J by 6 bases, with 23 bases between the two germline ends. The CDR3 sequence is CARRRTRGEGNEQFF. Here the CDR3 DNA reads TGTGCCCGCCGAAGGACCAGGGGGGAAGGCAATGAGCAGTTCTTC.

This clonotype has more than one count but fewer than ten. The chain has TRBV7-8 and TRBJ2-1; 9 bases are a match to TRBD2. With V trimmed by 5 bases and J by 8 bases, 13 bases remained unmatched. The CDR3 totals 16 residues. Germline CDR1 is SGHVS and CDR2 is FQNEAQ. This CDR3 is CASSPLGAGGQDEQFF. The CDR3 coding sequence is TGTGCCAGCAGCCCTCTAGGGGCGGGGGGGCAGGATGAGCAGTTCTTC.

This clonotype has only a few counts. This chain connects TRBV6-2 or TRBV6-3 to TRBJ2-7; no reliable D call. CDR1 and CDR2 from the germline V gene are MNHEY and SVGEGT. This CDR3 has 10 amino acids. Trimming pared 5 bases from V and 3 bases from J, leaving 2 bases between. CDR3 in amino acids: CASSNYEQYF. CDR3 nucleotides: TGTGCCAGCAGTAACTACGAGCAGTACTTC.

About this clonotype itself: A junction end diverges from the germline sequence, so it may reflect a read error. The chain uses TRBV7-8 and TRBJ2-3; 7 bases map to TRBD2. Germline-derived CDR1 and CDR2 are SGHVS and FQNEAQ. This CDR3 region has 16 residues. The CDR3 sequence is CVSSLALLATTDTQYF. In nucleotides, the CDR3 is TGTGTCAGCAGCTTAGCCCTACTAGCGACCACAGATACGCAGTATTTT.

The chain couples TRBV6-2 or TRBV6-3 to TRBJ2-1; 7 bases align to TRBD2. Germline V gene data show CDR1 as MNHEY and CDR2 as SVGEGT. The length of the CDR3 is 16 residues. After removal of 0 bases from V and 5 bases from J, the junction contained 7 bases not matched to a gene. The CDR3 sequence is CASSYSRASGDNEQFF. CDR3 coding DNA: TGTGCCAGCAGTTACTCGCGGGCTAGCGGTGACAATGAGCAGTTCTTC.

The sample holds a few counts of this clonotype. The gene calls are TRBV7-8 and TRBJ2-5, with D possibly TRBD2 on 5 matching bases. The V end was cut by 2 bases, the J end by 7 bases, with 17 bases between. This CDR3 spans 15 amino acids. The germline CDR1 and CDR2 sequences are SGHVS and FQNEAQ. The CDR3 is CASSLYWENLGTQYF. Here the CDR3 DNA reads TGTGCCAGCAGCTTATATTGGGAGAACCTAGGGACCCAGTACTTC.

This clonotype was seen more than once but under ten times. V usage is TRBV7-8 and J usage is TRBJ2-3; possibly TRBD1 for D (5 bases). This CDR3 has 17 amino acids. Germline values: CDR1 SGHVS, CDR2 FQNEAQ. V was pared by 5 bases and J by 2 bases, with 20 bases between. The CDR3 DNA is TGTGCCAGCAGCAAAGGTGTGGTCGAAGGGGTCACAGATACGCAGTATTTT. Translating it yields CASSKGVVEGVTDTQYF.

The V gene is TRBV7-4, the J gene TRBJ2-7; D remains ambiguous. The V and J ends lost 3 bases and 7 bases respectively, with 13 bases between them. The CDR3 consists of 13 residues. In germline, CDR1 is SGHVT, CDR2 SQSDAQ. This CDR3 reads CASSLGFLSEQYF. CDR3 DNA: TGTGCCAGCAGCTTGGGGTTCCTAAGTGAGCAGTACTTC. Full variable domain (missing parts from reference TRBV7-4 and TRBJ2-7): GAGVSQSPRYKVAKRGRDVALRCDSISGHVTLYWYRQTLGQGSEVLTYSQSDAQRDKSGRPSGRFSAERPERSVSTLKIQRTEQGDSAVYLCASSLGFLSEQYFGPGTRLTVT.

This clonotype was detected only a few times. V and J are TRBV7-6 and TRBJ2-7, with no clear D. V was trimmed by 2 bases and J by 5 bases, leaving 19 bases between them. The germline gives CDR1 SGHVS, CDR2 FNYEAQ. The CDR3 covers 16 residues. CDR3 bases: TGTGCCAGCAGCTTAAGTCGAGGCCCCACTCCCCACGAGCAGTACTTC. Its translation is CASSLSRGPTPHEQYF.

This clonotype came up a few times. This chain joins TRBV11-1 and TRBJ2-1; D ambiguous. Per the germline V gene, CDR1 is SGHAT and CDR2 is FQDESV (reference sequence). Trimming stripped 5 bases from V and 8 bases from J, with 10 bases between. The CDR3 is made up of 12 amino acids. The CDR3 DNA sequence: TGTGCCAGCAGCGGAAGTGTGTATGAGCAGTTCTTC. Translating it yields CASSGSVYEQFF.

This clonotype was detected a few times. The CDR3 DNA is TGTGCCAGCCGCCTAGCGGGGGGCCAAGAGACCCAGTACTTC. This sequence encodes CASRLAGGQETQYF. The chain uses TRBV7-2 and TRBJ2-5; 11 positions agree with TRBD2. Germline V gene data show CDR1 as SGHTA and CDR2 as FQGNSA. The CDR3 loop spans 14 amino acids. Losses at the gene ends were 8 bases for V and 1 base for J; bases not matched to a gene: 3.